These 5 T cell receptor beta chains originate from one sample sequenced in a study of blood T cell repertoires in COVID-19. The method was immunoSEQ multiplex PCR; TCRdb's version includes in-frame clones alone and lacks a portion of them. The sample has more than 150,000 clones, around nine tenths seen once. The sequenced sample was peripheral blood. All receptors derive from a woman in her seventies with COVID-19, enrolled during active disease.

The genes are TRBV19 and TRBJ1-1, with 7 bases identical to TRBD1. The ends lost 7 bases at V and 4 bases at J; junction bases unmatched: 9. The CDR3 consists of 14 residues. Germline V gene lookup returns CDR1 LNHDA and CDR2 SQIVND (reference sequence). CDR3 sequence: CASISDRASTEAFF. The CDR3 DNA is TGTGCCAGTATCTCAGACAGGGCGAGCACTGAAGCTTTCTTT. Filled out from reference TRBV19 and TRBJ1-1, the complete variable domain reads DGGITQSPKYLFRKEGQNVTLSCEQNLNHDAMYWYRQDPGQGLRLIYYSQIVNDFQKGDIAEGYSVSREKKESFPLTVTSAQKNPTAFYLCASISDRASTEAFFGQGTRLTVV.

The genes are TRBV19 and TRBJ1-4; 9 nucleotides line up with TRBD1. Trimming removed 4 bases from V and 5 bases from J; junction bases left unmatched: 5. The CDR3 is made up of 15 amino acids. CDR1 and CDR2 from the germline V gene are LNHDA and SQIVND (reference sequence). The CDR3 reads CASSTGQGLNEKLFF. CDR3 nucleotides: TGTGCCAGTAGTACGGGACAGGGCCTCAATGAAAAACTGTTTTTT. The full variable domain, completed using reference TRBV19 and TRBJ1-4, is DGGITQSPKYLFRKEGQNVTLSCEQNLNHDAMYWYRQDPGQGLRLIYYSQIVNDFQKGDIAEGYSVSREKKESFPLTVTSAQKNPTAFYLCASSTGQGLNEKLFFGSGTQLSVL.

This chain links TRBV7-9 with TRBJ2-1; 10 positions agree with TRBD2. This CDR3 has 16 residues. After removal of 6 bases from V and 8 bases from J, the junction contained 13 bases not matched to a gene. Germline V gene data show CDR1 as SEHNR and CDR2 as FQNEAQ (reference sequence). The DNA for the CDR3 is TGTGCCAGCAGTTATCAGACTAGCGGGTATAGAGATGAGCAGTTCTTC. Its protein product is CASSYQTSGYRDEQFF.

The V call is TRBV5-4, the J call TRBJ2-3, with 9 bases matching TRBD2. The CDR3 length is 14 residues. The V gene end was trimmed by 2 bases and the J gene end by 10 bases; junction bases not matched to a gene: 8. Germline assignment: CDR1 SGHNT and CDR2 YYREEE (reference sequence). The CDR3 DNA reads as TGTGCCAGCAGCTTAGCGGGAGGCTTTGGGTCGCAGTATTTT. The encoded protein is CASSLAGGFGSQYF.

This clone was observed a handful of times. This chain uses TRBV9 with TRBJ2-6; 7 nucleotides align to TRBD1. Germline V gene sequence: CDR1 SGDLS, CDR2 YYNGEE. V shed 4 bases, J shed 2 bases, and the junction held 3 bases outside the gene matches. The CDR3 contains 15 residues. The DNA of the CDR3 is TGTGCCAGCAGCATTGACAGGGCTGGGGCCAACGTCCTGACTTTC. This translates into CASSIDRAGANVLTF.